A single sample gave rise to the 10 T cell receptor beta chains below, sequenced in a study of identical twins. TCRdb processed the 5' RACE reads anew with MiXCR; each CDR3 protein has one entry. The sample records hundreds of thousands of distinct CDR3 sequences, approximately 25% being singletons. The same specimen was also included in a second study, on T cells expressing NK-cell markers.

Sequenced: CD4+ T cells sorted from blood. These receptors all stem from a woman in her late teens or twenties in good health.

A few counts support this clonotype. The chain employs TRBV5-1 and TRBJ2-4; the match to TRBD1 covers 9 bases. Germline assignment: CDR1 SGHRS and CDR2 YFSETQ. This CDR3 has 13 residues. Trimming removed 4 bases from V and 7 bases from J; junction bases left unmatched: 3. This chain's CDR3 is CASSPGTGNIQYF. In nucleotides, the CDR3 is TGCGCCAGCAGCCCCGGGACAGGGAACATTCAGTACTTC.

In this sample, this clonotype turned up a few times. The V and J genes are TRBV25-1 and TRBJ2-1; 7 bases agree with TRBD2. This CDR3 comprises 15 residues. V was pared by 4 bases and J by 0 bases, with 3 bases of the junction left unmatched. Germline V gene data show CDR1 as MGHDK and CDR2 as SYGVNS. The CDR3 is CASSGGGSSYNEQFF. CDR3 coding DNA: TGTGCCAGCAGTGGGGGGGGGAGCTCCTACAATGAGCAGTTCTTC.

This clonotype was found a few times. The chain carries TRBV21-1 and TRBJ1-5. TRBV21-1 is a recognized pseudogene. This CDR3 is 14 amino acids long. DNA of the CDR3: TGTGCCAGCACCCAGTTAAGGAATTGTCAGCCCCAGCATTTT. Its translation is CASTQLRNCQPQHF.

V usage is TRBV5-5 and J usage is TRBJ2-1; the D is unclear. Germline assignment: CDR1 SGHKS and CDR2 YYEKEE (reference sequence). This CDR3 spans 13 amino acids. V was shortened by 0 bases and J by 8 bases, with 9 bases between the two germline ends. The CDR3: CASSLVRSDEQFF. The CDR3 region has the DNA TGTGCCAGCAGCTTGGTCAGGTCGGATGAGCAGTTCTTC. The variable domain in full, completed from reference TRBV5-5 and TRBJ2-1, reads DAGVTQSPTHLIKTRGQQVTLRCSPISGHKSVSWYQQVLGQGPQFIFQYYEKEERGRGNFPDRFSARQFPNYSSELNVNALLLGDSALYLCASSLVRSDEQFFGPGTRLTVL.

This clonotype turned up a few times. This chain uses TRBV10-3 with TRBJ2-7; D gene unclear. The V and J ends lost 6 bases and 0 bases respectively, with 6 bases between them. CDR1 and CDR2 (germline): ENHRY, SYGVKD. This CDR3 comprises 12 residues. CDR3 DNA: TGTGCCATCAGGGATTCCTCCTACGAGCAGTACTTC. This translates into CAIRDSSYEQYF.

This clonotype was picked up a small number of times. The chain joins TRBV20-1 to TRBJ2-1, with TRBD2 identical over 7 bases. The CDR3 contains 12 residues. Germline assignment: CDR1 DFQATT and CDR2 SNEGSKA (reference sequence). The V segment lost 7 bases and the J segment 5 bases; nucleotides outside the gene matches: 5. The DNA of the CDR3 is TGCAGTGTCAAGCGGGGAGACAATGAGCAGTTCTTC. Protein sequence: CSVKRGDNEQFF.

The chain links TRBV6-2 or TRBV6-3 to TRBJ2-7; 7 positions agree with TRBD1. This CDR3 is built from 14 residues. The V gene's germline CDR1 is MNHEY and CDR2 SVGEGT. V shed 6 bases, J shed 2 bases, and the junction held 7 bases outside the gene matches. This chain's CDR3 is CASRLQGTTYEQYF. In nucleotides, the CDR3 is TGTGCCAGCAGATTACAGGGGACGACCTACGAGCAGTACTTC.

The CDR3 DNA reads TGTGCCAGCAGCATCCTCGGGACTCTCACCGGGGAGCTGTTTTTT. This translates into CASSILGTLTGELFF. The chain employs TRBV7-2 and TRBJ2-2; the D gene is possibly TRBD2 (6 bases). V was cut by 5 bases and J by 4 bases, with 14 bases left in between. Germline lookup yields CDR1 SGHTA and CDR2 FQGNSA. The CDR3 covers 15 residues.

CDR3 coding DNA: TGTGCCAGCAGCTTACGGACTACTCGAGATACGCAGTATTTT. It encodes CASSLRTTRDTQYF. The rearrangement joins TRBV7-2 to TRBJ2-3; a weak D match, TRBD2 (6 bases). V was trimmed by 2 bases and J by 5 bases, leaving 11 bases between them. CDR3 length equals 14 residues. Germline values: CDR1 SGHTA, CDR2 FQGNSA.

The chain combines TRBV27 with TRBJ2-7; 9 bases match TRBD2. Trimming took 6 bases from V and 0 from J; bases not matched to a gene: 6. Germline-derived CDR1 and CDR2 are MNHEY and SMNVEV (reference sequence). This CDR3 contains 15 residues. In DNA form, the CDR3 reads TGTGCCAGCAGAGCTAGCGGGATTAGCTCCTACGAGCAGTACTTC. Translation: CASRASGISSYEQYF.